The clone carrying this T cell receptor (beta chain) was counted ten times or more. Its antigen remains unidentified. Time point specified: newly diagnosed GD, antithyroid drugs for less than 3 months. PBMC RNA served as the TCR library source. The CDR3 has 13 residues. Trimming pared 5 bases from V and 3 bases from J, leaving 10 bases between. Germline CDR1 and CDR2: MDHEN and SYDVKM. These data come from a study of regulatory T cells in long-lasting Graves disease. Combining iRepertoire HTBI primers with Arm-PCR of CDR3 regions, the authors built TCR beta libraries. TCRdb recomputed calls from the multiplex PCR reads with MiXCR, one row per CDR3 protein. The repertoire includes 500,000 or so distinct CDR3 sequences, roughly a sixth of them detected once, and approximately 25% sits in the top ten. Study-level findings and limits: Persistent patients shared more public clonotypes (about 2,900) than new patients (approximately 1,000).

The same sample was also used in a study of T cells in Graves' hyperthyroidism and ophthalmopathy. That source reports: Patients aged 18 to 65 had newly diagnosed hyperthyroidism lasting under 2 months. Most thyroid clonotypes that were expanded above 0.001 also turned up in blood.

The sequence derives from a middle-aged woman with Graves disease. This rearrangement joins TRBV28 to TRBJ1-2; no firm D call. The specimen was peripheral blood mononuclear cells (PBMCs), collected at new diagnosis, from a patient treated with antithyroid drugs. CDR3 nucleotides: TGTGCCAGCAGTCAGACGGAAGACTATGGCTACACCTTC. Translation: CASSQTEDYGYTF.